The 27 T cell receptor beta chains presented below share a single source sample, sequenced in a study of vaccination and CD4 T cells after COVID-19. Scientists ran DNA taken from cultured CD4+ T cells through the Oncomine TCR Beta short-read assay for sequencing. TCRdb re-derived calls from the PCR reads in MiXCR, one entry per CDR3 protein. The table includes 15,000 to 25,000 distinct CDR3 sequences, about two fifths detected once. The treatment here: approximately 11-day PBMC culture with coronavirus spike peptide pools or control peptides (ViraFEST assay). What these receptors recognize is not known. The sequenced sample was cultured CD4+ T cells from blood. These receptors were collected from a human donor with COVID-19.

The J gene is TRBJ2-2, the V gene TRBV12-3 or TRBV12-4, with D possibly being TRBD1 or TRBD2 (5 bases each). The CDR3 sequence is 13 residues long. With 2 bases removed from V and 6 bases from J, the gap between germline ends came to 7 bases. CDR3 sequence reads: CASSLLGAGELFF. DNA of the CDR3: TGTGCCAGCAGTTTATTGGGGGCCGGGGAGCTGTTTTTT.

This clonotype has only a few counts. The chain employs TRBV7-2 and TRBJ1-6, with TRBD1 matching over 9 bases. V shed 5 bases and J 9 bases; nucleotides not matched to a gene: 2. The CDR3 contains 13 residues. The germline gives CDR1 SGHTA, CDR2 FQGNSA. The CDR3 DNA sequence: TGTGCCAGCAGCCCGGACAGGGGTTCACCCCTCCACTTT. Protein: CASSPDRGSPLHF.

The genes are TRBV2 and TRBJ1-3; the D is unclear. This CDR3 region has 13 residues. Germline loops: CDR1 SNHLY, CDR2 FYNNEI. V was shortened by 3 bases and J by 3 bases, with 6 bases between the two germline ends. The CDR3 DNA sequence: TGTGCCAGCAGTGACCAACTTGGAAACACCATATATTTT. Its protein is CASSDQLGNTIYF.

This clonotype turned up a few times. The genes are TRBV7-3 and TRBJ2-1, with D tentatively TRBD2 (6 bases). CDR3 length: 11 residues. Germline V gives CDR1 SGHTA, CDR2 FQGTGA. V lost 4 bases, J lost 8 bases, and 6 bases lay in between. DNA for the CDR3: TGTGCCAGCAGCTCGGGGGATGAGCAGTTCTTC. This sequence encodes CASSSGDEQFF.

The chain combines TRBV7-9 with TRBJ1-4, with TRBD1 as a possible D gene (6 bases). Germline CDR1 and CDR2: SEHNR and FQNEAQ (reference sequence). Between the trimmed V and J ends, which lost 4 bases and 4 bases, there was a span of 13 bases. The CDR3 totals 15 residues. CDR3 DNA sequence: TGTGCCAGCAGCTCTCCGGGACAATATAATGAAAAACTGTTTTTT. Its protein is CASSSPGQYNEKLFF.

The V and J genes are TRBV6-5 and TRBJ1-5; 8 nucleotides line up with TRBD1. Germline CDR1 reads MNHEY; CDR2 reads SVGAGI. V shed 4 bases, J shed 4 bases, and the junction held 6 bases outside the gene matches. This CDR3 region has 15 residues. CDR3 amino acids: CASSSWTGLNQPQHF. The CDR3 bases are TGTGCCAGCAGTTCCTGGACAGGGCTTAATCAGCCCCAGCATTTT.

In this sample, this clonotype turned up once. The CDR3 loop reads CASSTPRQGTEQYF. CDR3 coding DNA: TGTGCCAGCAGCACGCCCCGACAGGGGACCGAGCAGTACTTC. The V call is TRBV5-6, the J call TRBJ2-7, with 8 bases lining up with TRBD1. J lost 6 bases, V lost 4 bases, and 9 bases had no gene match. The CDR3 length is 14 residues. CDR1 and CDR2 (germline): SGHDT, YYEEEE.

This clonotype was picked up a small number of times. The chain is built from TRBV20-1 and TRBJ2-3; TRBD1 might be the D (6 bases). The CDR3 is 16 residues long. Trimming shortened V by 6 bases and J by 2 bases, and 21 bases separated the two germline ends. Germline lookup yields CDR1 DFQATT and CDR2 SNEGSKA (reference sequence). CDR3 amino acids: CSAPARDIFTTDTQYF. The CDR3 bases are TGCAGTGCGCCAGCCCGGGACATCTTCACCACAGATACGCAGTATTTT.

This clonotype was detected only a few times. The chain joins TRBV7-9 to TRBJ1-3, with 7 bases aligning to TRBD1. Germline V lookup: CDR1 SEHNR, CDR2 FQNEAQ (reference sequence). The trim removed 3 bases at V and 4 bases at J, leaving 3 bases unmatched. The CDR3 is 14 residues long. The CDR3 here is CASSLRGPGNTIYF. CDR3 nucleotide sequence: TGTGCCAGCAGCTTGAGGGGGCCCGGAAACACCATATATTTT.

V is TRBV20-1 and J is TRBJ1-6; tentatively, D is TRBD1 (6 bases). Per germline, CDR1 DFQATT and CDR2 SNEGSKA (reference sequence). This CDR3 contains 15 residues. The germline V and J ends were trimmed by 6 bases and 6 bases, with 18 bases remaining between them. CDR3 sequence reads: CSARLLQGGNSPLHF. DNA for the CDR3: TGCAGTGCCAGACTCTTACAGGGAGGTAATTCACCCCTCCACTTT.

The CDR3 region is CASSAGGVNTEAFF. CDR3 DNA: TGTGCCAGCAGCGCTGGTGGGGTGAACACTGAAGCTTTCTTT. The gene calls are TRBV6-1 and TRBJ1-1, with D unresolved. Germline lookup yields CDR1 MNHNS and CDR2 SASEGT. The V end was cut by 6 bases, the J end by 0 bases, with 11 bases between. CDR3 size: 14 residues.

This clonotype was seen only a few times. The chain carries TRBV15 and TRBJ1-3; D possibly corresponds to TRBD1 (6 bases). The CDR3 totals 16 residues. Germline values: CDR1 LNHNV, CDR2 YYDKDF (reference sequence). Trimming cost V 5 bases and J 10 bases, with 24 bases left between them. The CDR3 reads CATSGDNRVSRRTIYF. As DNA, the CDR3 is TGTGCCACCAGCGGGGATAACAGGGTTTCGCGGAGAACCATATATTTT.

This clonotype was recorded a few times. V gene TRBV19 combines with J gene TRBJ1-5; weak D call: TRBD1 (5 bases). The CDR3 length is 14 residues. Between the trimmed V and J ends, which lost 0 bases and 9 bases, there was a span of 12 bases. CDR1 and CDR2 from the germline V gene are LNHDA and SQIVND (reference sequence). The chain's CDR3 is CASSIEGPPMPQHF. In DNA, the CDR3 is TGTGCCAGTAGTATAGAGGGACCGCCCATGCCCCAGCATTTT.

V is TRBV6-1 and J is TRBJ2-2; TRBD2 matches 9 bases. The CDR3 loop spans 18 amino acids. Losses at the gene ends were 7 bases for V and 0 bases for J; bases not matched to a gene: 12. Per germline, CDR1 MNHNS and CDR2 SASEGT. DNA for the CDR3: TGTGCCAGCACCTCGGGAGTAGCGGGGGCCCCGAACACCGGGGAGCTGTTTTTT. It yields the protein CASTSGVAGAPNTGELFF.

The CDR3, as DNA: TGTGCCAGCAGTTTAGGTCAGGGCAAGTATGAGACCCAGTACTTC. It codes for CASSLGQGKYETQYF. The rearrangement links TRBV27 to TRBJ2-5; a possible D gene is TRBD1 (5 bases). The V end was cut by 2 bases, the J end by 5 bases, with 15 bases between. The germline V gene encodes CDR1 MNHEY and CDR2 SMNVEV (reference sequence). The CDR3 sequence is 15 residues long.

The rearrangement uses TRBV11-2 and TRBJ2-5; TRBD2 matches at 10 bases. This CDR3 is built from 14 residues. Per the germline V gene, CDR1 is SGHAT and CDR2 is FQNNGV. The V segment lost 5 bases and the J segment 3 bases; nucleotides outside the gene matches: 3. The CDR3 coding sequence is TGTGCCAGCAGCAGGACTAGCGGAAAAGAGACCCAGTACTTC. Encoded protein: CASSRTSGKETQYF.

The V and J genes are TRBV7-2 and TRBJ1-5, with D maybe TRBD1 (5 bases). V dropped 5 bases and J dropped 4 bases, with 18 bases sitting between them. The CDR3 is 16 residues long. The germline CDR1 and CDR2 sequences are SGHTA and FQGNSA. CDR3 sequence (DNA): TGTGCCAGCAGCCCAAACCAGGGCCTGGGGAATCAGCCCCAGCATTTT. Its protein product is CASSPNQGLGNQPQHF.

V usage is TRBV7-6 and J usage is TRBJ1-2; D is perhaps TRBD1 (5 bases). CDR1 is SGHVS and CDR2 is FNYEAQ in the germline V gene. The CDR3 loop spans 14 amino acids. Trimming pared 7 bases from V and 5 bases from J, leaving 17 bases between. CDR3 DNA sequence: TGTGCCAGCACCCCGACAGTATTAGGATATGGCTACACCTTC. Translated: CASTPTVLGYGYTF.

A few counts support this clonotype. This chain uses TRBV6-1 with TRBJ1-3; D remains unclear. The length of the CDR3 is 11 residues. Germline V gene lookup returns CDR1 MNHNS and CDR2 SASEGT. The ends were cut back, 5 bases at V and 9 bases at J, with 8 bases in the middle. The CDR3 protein is CASSPGSTIYF. CDR3 DNA sequence: TGTGCCAGCAGTCCCGGGAGCACCATATATTTT.

DNA for the CDR3: TGTGCCAGCACAGAGACCCTGGGGATCGAGCAGTACTTC. As protein: CASTETLGIEQYF. The rearrangement links TRBV2 to TRBJ2-7; D is undetermined. Trimming removed 7 bases from V and 6 bases from J, with 16 bases in between. CDR3 length equals 13 residues. The germline gives CDR1 SNHLY, CDR2 FYNNEI.

This clonotype has just a few counts. Relative to the germline gene, one junction end is altered; a read error may explain this. The chain links TRBV11-2 to TRBJ1-1; D may be TRBD1 (5 bases). There are 15 residues in the CDR3. Germline V gene lookup returns CDR1 SGHAT and CDR2 FQNNGV. DNA of the CDR3: TGTGCCAGCAGCTTAATTTCAACTGGACACACCGAAGCTTTCTTT. It is translated as CASSLISTGHTEAFF.

This chain connects TRBV7-8 to TRBJ1-5, with D possibly TRBD1 on 5 matching bases. Per the germline V gene, CDR1 is SGHVS and CDR2 is FQNEAQ. V dropped 4 bases and J dropped 3 bases, with 13 bases sitting between them. The CDR3 length is 15 residues. The CDR3 is CASSSRRDVNQPQHF. CDR3 bases: TGTGCCAGCAGCTCTAGACGGGACGTCAATCAGCCCCAGCATTTT.

This rearrangement joins TRBV19 to TRBJ2-3; D gene ambiguous. The germline CDR1 and CDR2 sequences are LNHDA and SQIVND (reference sequence). This CDR3 has 13 amino acids. Deletions cut 1 base from V and 2 bases from J, with 4 bases between. CDR3 protein: CASSIGNTDTQYF. In DNA, the CDR3 is TGTGCCAGTAGTATAGGCAACACAGATACGCAGTATTTT.

The chain is built from TRBV7-6 and TRBJ2-2; D is possibly TRBD2 (6 bases). CDR1 and CDR2 from the germline V gene are SGHVS and FNYEAQ. The CDR3 extends over 14 amino acids. Trimming pared 0 bases from V and 4 bases from J, leaving 6 bases between. CDR3 sequence reads: CASSLARGTGELFF. CDR3 nucleotide sequence: TGTGCCAGCAGCTTAGCGCGGGGCACCGGGGAGCTGTTTTTT.

This clonotype is a singleton in its sample. This sequence joins TRBV10-1 and TRBJ1-1; no definite D call. Trimming removed 3 bases from V and 5 bases from J, with 10 bases in between. Germline V CDR1 and CDR2: WNHNN, SYGVQD (reference sequence). This CDR3 comprises 13 residues. CDR3: CASSEVYGTEAFF. The CDR3 coding sequence is TGCGCCAGCAGTGAAGTTTACGGTACTGAAGCTTTCTTT.

The rearrangement links TRBV5-1 to TRBJ2-3; 8 bases align to TRBD2. The CDR3 is 15 amino acids. Trimming removed 2 bases from V and 0 bases from J; junction bases left unmatched: 2. Germline CDR1 SGHRS, CDR2 YFSETQ. In DNA, the CDR3 is TGCGCCAGCAGCTTTAGCGGGGTAAGCACAGATACGCAGTATTTT. Its protein is CASSFSGVSTDTQYF.

This clonotype was detected a few times. CDR3 region: CASSPGSGQETQYF. In DNA form, the CDR3 reads TGTGCCAGCAGTCCAGGGTCGGGGCAAGAGACCCAGTACTTC. The rearrangement joins TRBV7-9 to TRBJ2-5; the D call may be TRBD1 or TRBD2 (5 bases each). CDR1 and CDR2 from the germline V gene are SEHNR and FQNEAQ (reference sequence). Trimming took off 6 bases at V and 2 bases at J, with 13 bases between the two ends. This CDR3 is built from 14 residues.